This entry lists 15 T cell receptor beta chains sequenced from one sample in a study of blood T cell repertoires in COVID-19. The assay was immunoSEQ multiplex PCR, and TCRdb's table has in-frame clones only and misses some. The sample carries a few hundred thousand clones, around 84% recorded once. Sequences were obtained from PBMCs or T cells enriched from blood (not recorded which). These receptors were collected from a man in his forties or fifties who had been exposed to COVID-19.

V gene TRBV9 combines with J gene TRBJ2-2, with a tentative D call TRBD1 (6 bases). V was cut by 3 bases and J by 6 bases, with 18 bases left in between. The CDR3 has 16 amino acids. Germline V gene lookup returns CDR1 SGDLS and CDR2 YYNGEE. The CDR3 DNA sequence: TGTGCCAGCAGCGAACAGGGTCCCCGCTTCCCCGGGGAGCTGTTTTTT. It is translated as CASSEQGPRFPGELFF.

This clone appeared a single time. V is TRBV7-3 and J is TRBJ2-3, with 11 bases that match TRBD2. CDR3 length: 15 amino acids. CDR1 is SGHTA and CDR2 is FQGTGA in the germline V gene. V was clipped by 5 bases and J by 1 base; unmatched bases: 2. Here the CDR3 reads CASSRGLAGTDTQYF. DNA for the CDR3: TGTGCCAGCAGCCGGGGACTAGCGGGCACAGATACGCAGTATTTT.

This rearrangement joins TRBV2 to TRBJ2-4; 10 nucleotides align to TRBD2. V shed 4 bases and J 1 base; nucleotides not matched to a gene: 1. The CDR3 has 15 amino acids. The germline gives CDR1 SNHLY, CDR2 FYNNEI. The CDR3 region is CASSVLAGAKNIQYF. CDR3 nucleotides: TGTGCCAGCAGTGTACTAGCGGGGGCCAAAAACATTCAGTACTTC.

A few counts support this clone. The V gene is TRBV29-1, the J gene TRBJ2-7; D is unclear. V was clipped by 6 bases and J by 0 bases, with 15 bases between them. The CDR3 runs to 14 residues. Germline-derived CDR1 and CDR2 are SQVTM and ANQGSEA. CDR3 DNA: TGCAGCGTCGCCCCTATACGTAGCTCCTACGAGCAGTACTTC. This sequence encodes CSVAPIRSSYEQYF.

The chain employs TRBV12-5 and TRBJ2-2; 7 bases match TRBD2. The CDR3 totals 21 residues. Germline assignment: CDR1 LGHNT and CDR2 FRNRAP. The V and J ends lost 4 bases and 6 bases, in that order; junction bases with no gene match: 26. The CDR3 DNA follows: TGTGCTAGTGGTTACCCGATTCAGGCGGGAGATTTGTGGTGGGGTGCCGGGGAGCTGTTTTTT. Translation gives CASGYPIQAGDLWWGAGELFF.

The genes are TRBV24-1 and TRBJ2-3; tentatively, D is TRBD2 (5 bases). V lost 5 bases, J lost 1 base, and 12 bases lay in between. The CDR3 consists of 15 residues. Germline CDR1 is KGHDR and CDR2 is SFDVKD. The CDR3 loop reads CATSGEGAGTDTQYF. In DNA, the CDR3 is TGTGCCACCAGTGGAGAGGGAGCGGGCACAGATACGCAGTATTTT.

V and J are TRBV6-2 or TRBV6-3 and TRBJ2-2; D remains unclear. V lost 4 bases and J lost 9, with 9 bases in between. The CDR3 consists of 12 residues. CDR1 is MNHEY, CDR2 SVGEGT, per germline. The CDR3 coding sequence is TGTGCCAGCAGTTCGTTTCTTAGGGAGCTGTTTTTT. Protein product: CASSSFLRELFF.

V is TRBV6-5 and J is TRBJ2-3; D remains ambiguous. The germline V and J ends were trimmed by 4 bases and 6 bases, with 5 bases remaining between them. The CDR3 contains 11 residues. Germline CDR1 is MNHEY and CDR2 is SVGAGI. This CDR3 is CASSFGDTQYF. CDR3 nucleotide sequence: TGTGCCAGCAGTTTCGGTGATACGCAGTATTTT.

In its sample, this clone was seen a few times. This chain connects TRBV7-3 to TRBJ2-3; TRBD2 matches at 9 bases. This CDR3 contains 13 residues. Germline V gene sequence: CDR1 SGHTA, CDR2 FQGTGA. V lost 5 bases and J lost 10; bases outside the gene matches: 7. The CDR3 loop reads CASSLGAGGAQYF. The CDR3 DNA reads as TGTGCCAGCAGCCTAGGAGCGGGAGGTGCGCAGTATTTT.

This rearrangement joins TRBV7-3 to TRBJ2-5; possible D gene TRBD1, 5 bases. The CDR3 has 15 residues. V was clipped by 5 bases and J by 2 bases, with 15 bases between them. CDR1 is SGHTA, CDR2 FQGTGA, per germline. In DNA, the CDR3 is TGTGCCAGCAGCCGGACATACAACGATCAAGAGACCCAGTACTTC. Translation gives CASSRTYNDQETQYF.

The CDR3 is CSASVLVTDTQYF. DNA for the CDR3: TGCAGTGCTAGTGTACTCGTCACAGATACGCAGTATTTT. This chain links TRBV20-1 with TRBJ2-3; the D is unclear. CDR1 is DFQATT, CDR2 SNEGSKA, per germline (reference sequence). Trimming removed 3 bases at V and 2 bases at J, with 9 bases between. This CDR3 comprises 13 residues.

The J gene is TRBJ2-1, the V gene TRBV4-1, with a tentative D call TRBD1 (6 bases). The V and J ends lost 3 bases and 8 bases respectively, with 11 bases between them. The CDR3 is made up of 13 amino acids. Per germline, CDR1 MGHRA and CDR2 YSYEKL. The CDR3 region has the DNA TGCGCCAGCAGCCACCCCCAGGGGTATGAGCAGTTCTTC. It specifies CASSHPQGYEQFF.

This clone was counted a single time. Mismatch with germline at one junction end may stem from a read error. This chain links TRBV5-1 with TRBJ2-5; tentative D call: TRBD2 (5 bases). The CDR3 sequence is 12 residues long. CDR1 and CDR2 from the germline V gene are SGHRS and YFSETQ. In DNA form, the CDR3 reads TGCGCCAGCAGCTTGGCCGGGCGAATCGGGAACTTC. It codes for CASSLAGRIGNF. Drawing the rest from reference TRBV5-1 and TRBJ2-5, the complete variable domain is KAGVTQTPRYLIKTRGQQVTLSCSPISGHRSVSWYQQTPGQGLQFLFEYFSETQRNKGNFPGRFSGRQFSNSRSEMNVSTLELGDSALYLCASSLAGRIGNFGPGTRLLVL.

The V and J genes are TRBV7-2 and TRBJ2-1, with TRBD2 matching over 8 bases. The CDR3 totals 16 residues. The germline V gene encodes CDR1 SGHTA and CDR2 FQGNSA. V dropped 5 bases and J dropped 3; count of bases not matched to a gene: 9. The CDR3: CASSDPGTSGYNEQFF. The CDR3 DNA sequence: TGTGCCAGCAGCGACCCCGGGACTAGTGGCTACAATGAGCAGTTCTTC.

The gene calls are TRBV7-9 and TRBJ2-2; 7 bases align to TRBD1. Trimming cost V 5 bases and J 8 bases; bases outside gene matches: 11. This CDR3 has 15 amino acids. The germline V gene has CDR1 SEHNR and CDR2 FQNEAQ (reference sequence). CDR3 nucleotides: TGTGCCAGCAGCCTCCGGGACAGCGGCGAAGGGGAGCTGTTTTTT. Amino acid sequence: CASSLRDSGEGELFF.